This T cell receptor beta chain was retrieved from a study of long-term antiretroviral therapy in people with HIV. Overall study findings and caveats: ART adherence was not documented, and neither viral resistance nor therapy changes had any data.

For this clone: Antigen: not known.

Survey-level immunoSEQ v3.0 assays were run. The method was immunoSEQ multiplex PCR; TCRdb's version includes in-frame clones alone and lacks a portion of them. The table records roughly 42,000 clones, about 85% of them present only once. Every specimen held between 1-10 million cryopreserved PBMC. These were thawed and washed before DNA extraction. After removal of 0 bases from V and 1 base from J, the junction contained 3 bases not matched to a gene. The CDR3 is made up of 16 amino acids. Germline CDR1 reads SGDLS; CDR2 reads YYNGEE. J is TRBJ2-5 and V is TRBV9; TRBD2 aligns across 10 bases. Sequenced here: unsorted PBMCs, sampled 3.1 years after starting antiretroviral therapy. The receptor was derived from a woman aged 50 to 65 with HIV. The CDR3 DNA sequence: TGTGCCAGCAGCGTAGCTGTAGCGGGGGGCCAAGAGACCCAGTACTTC. The encoded protein is CASSVAVAGGQETQYF.